What follows are 8 T cell receptor beta chains derived from one specimen sequenced in a study of early T cells in non-severe SARS-CoV-2 infection. TCRdb used MiXCR to reprocess the 5' RACE reads, holding one entry per CDR3 protein. The sample carries some 55,000 distinct CDR3 sequences, around 13% recorded once. What was sequenced was whole blood. All receptors derive from an adult who was a healthcare worker with PCR-confirmed SARS-CoV-2 infection or an uninfected control (not recorded which).

This clonotype has at least ten counts. The CDR3 DNA follows: TGTGCCAGCAGCTTAGTACCTAGCGGATACACAGATACGCAGTATTTT. Its protein product is CASSLVPSGYTDTQYF. The chain has TRBV11-2 and TRBJ2-3; 7 bases line up with TRBD2. The V gene's germline CDR1 is SGHAT and CDR2 FQNNGV. The CDR3 is made up of 16 amino acids. The ends lost 1 base at V and 2 bases at J; junction bases unmatched: 6.

This clonotype appeared many times. The rearrangement links TRBV3-1 to TRBJ2-1; D unclear. The CDR3 is made up of 16 amino acids. The germline V gene has CDR1 LGHDT and CDR2 YNNKEL (reference sequence). V was clipped by 0 bases and J by 2 bases, with 11 bases between them. Written as DNA, the CDR3 is TGTGCCAGCAGCCAAGAGGGCACCCGAACCTACAATGAGCAGTTCTTC. It translates to CASSQEGTRTYNEQFF.

In this sample, this clonotype turned up many times. V and J are TRBV12-3 or TRBV12-4 and TRBJ1-2; 8 bases align to TRBD1. V dropped 3 bases and J dropped 4; count of bases not matched to a gene: 4. This CDR3 region has 14 residues. CDR3 in DNA: TGTGCCAGCAGTTTTTCAGGGGGCAGCTATGGCTACACCTTC. Protein: CASSFSGGSYGYTF.

This clonotype appeared many times. V usage is TRBV10-3 and J usage is TRBJ1-2, with D unclear. This CDR3 region has 14 residues. CDR1 ENHRY and CDR2 SYGVKD come from the germline V gene. The ends were cut back, 2 bases at V and 2 bases at J, with 9 bases in the middle. The CDR3 DNA sequence: TGTGCCATCAGTGAGCGAGCAGCAAACTATGGCTACACCTTC. Translating gives CAISERAANYGYTF.

V usage is TRBV29-1 and J usage is TRBJ2-2; D is unresolved. The CDR3 contains 11 residues. V lost 6 bases, J lost 7 bases, and 9 bases lay in between. Germline-derived CDR1 and CDR2 are SQVTM and ANQGSEA. The CDR3: CSVFMRGELFF. CDR3 coding DNA: TGCAGCGTCTTCATGCGCGGGGAGCTGTTTTTT.

This clonotype was counted a few times. The genes are TRBV7-3 and TRBJ2-2; no clear D gene. Trimming cost V 5 bases and J 6 bases, with 13 bases left between them. This CDR3 has 14 residues. Germline V gives CDR1 SGHTA, CDR2 FQGTGA. The chain's CDR3 is CASSPWPGPGELFF. The CDR3 coding sequence is TGTGCCAGCAGCCCCTGGCCAGGACCCGGGGAGCTGTTTTTT. The whole variable domain, remainder taken from reference TRBV7-3 and TRBJ2-2, is GAGVSQTPSNKVTEKGKYVELRCDPISGHTALYWYRQSLGQGPEFLIYFQGTGAADDSGLPNDRFFAVRPEGSVSTLKIQRTERGDSAVYLCASSPWPGPGELFFGEGSRLTVL.

This clonotype was recorded many times. This chain connects TRBV24-1 to TRBJ1-2, with TRBD1 as a possible D gene (5 bases). Germline lookup yields CDR1 KGHDR and CDR2 SFDVKD. The V end was cut by 3 bases, the J end by 4 bases, with 8 bases between. This CDR3 comprises 13 residues. The CDR3 bases are TGTGCCACCAGTGATACGACAGCCTATGGCTACACCTTC. This gives the protein CATSDTTAYGYTF.

This clonotype came up many times. The rearrangement links TRBV12-3 or TRBV12-4 to TRBJ1-2, with a possible D match to TRBD1 (6 bases). Trimming shortened V by 5 bases and J by 5 bases, and 15 bases separated the two germline ends. This CDR3 has 14 amino acids. This CDR3 is CASSPTYGQYGYTF. The CDR3 nucleotides are TGTGCCAGCAGTCCAACCTACGGACAGTATGGCTACACCTTC.